Listed below are T cell receptor beta chains from one sample, sequenced in a study of CD8 T cells in ankylosing spondylitis. TCRdb re-called the 5' RACE reads with MiXCR, one entry per CDR3 protein. The sample gives around 340,000 distinct CDR3 sequences, roughly 20% of which show up once; approximately 14% is in the top ten. Sequencing was carried out using blood, either unsorted or a sorted T cell fraction (not recorded which). These TCRs come from a male donor with ankylosing spondylitis or in good health (not recorded which). Both conserved end residues are part of each CDR3. D genes are given only for firm matches. A clone size is listed for some rows: how often the clone was seen (once, few, many), or a class if it is expanded.

>TRBD1|few|TRBJ2-5|TRBV7-9
TGTGCCAGCAGCGCTTGGGACAGGGGGCCTCAAGAGACCCAGTACTTC
CASSAWDRGPQETQYF
>.|.|TRBJ2-1|TRBV20-1
TGCAGTGCGCAAGACTGGGTAAGGAACAATGAGCAGTTCTTC
CSAQDWVRNNEQFF
>TRBD1|few|TRBJ2-5|TRBV29-1
TGCAGCGTTGAAGATGGGGCAGGGGGAGAGACCCAGTACTTC
CSVEDGAGGETQYF
>TRBD2|.|TRBJ2-7|TRBV6-5
TGTGCCAGCAGTTACTCTCGCGGGGGACCCGAGCAGTACTTC
CASSYSRGGPEQYF
>.|once|TRBJ2-2|TRBV20-1
TGCAGTGCTTGGGGCGGCGGGGGCCCCACCGGGGAGCTGTTTTTT
CSAWGGGGPTGELFF
>.|.|TRBJ2-1|TRBV6-5
TGTGCCAGCAGTTACTCGATCGCCAATGAGCAGTTCTTC
CASSYSIANEQFF
>.|.|TRBJ2-2|TRBV19
TGTGCCAGGGGGTCGAAGGGGTGCACCGGGGAGCTGTTTTTT
CARGSKGCTGELFF
>.|many|TRBJ1-1|TRBV29-1
TGCAGCGCGACCCTGGGGAACACTGAAGCTTTCTTT
CSATLGNTEAFF
>.|few|TRBJ1-3|TRBV3-1
TGTGCCAGCAGCCAACCCTGGGACCTCTCTGGAAACACCATATATTTT
CASSQPWDLSGNTIYF
>TRBD1|.|TRBJ2-1|TRBV9
TGTGCCAGCAGCGTTTGGGACAGGGCTTACAATGAGCAGTTCTTC
CASSVWDRAYNEQFF
>.|.|TRBJ2-1|TRBV10-3
TGTGCCATCAGTGAGGGTGGGGAAACCCAAAATTCCTACAATGAGCAGTTCTTC
CAISEGGETQNSYNEQFF
>TRBD2|.|TRBJ2-1|TRBV12-3/TRBV12-4
TGTGCCAGCAGTCCCGGTTCTAGCGGGGGGGCCAATGAGCAGTTCTTC
CASSPGSSGGANEQFF
>.|.|TRBJ2-1|TRBV29-1
TGCAGCGTTGAACAGGGTTCCAGATTGGATGAGCAGTTCTTC
CSVEQGSRLDEQFF
>.|many|TRBJ2-7|TRBV29-1
TGCAGCGTTGAAGGGTGGGGCAGTGAGTACGAGCAGTACTTC
CSVEGWGSEYEQYF
>TRBD1|few|TRBJ2-7|TRBV29-1
TGCAGCGTTGCCAGGGGGCGATCCTACGAGCAGTACTTC
CSVARGRSYEQYF
>.|few|TRBJ2-7|TRBV6-1
TGTGCCAGCAGGCAGGGAGCCAGCGACGAGCAGTACTTC
CASRQGASDEQYF
>TRBD1|many|TRBJ1-1|TRBV29-1
TGCAGCGCCGGGACAGGAGATACTGAAGCTTTCTTT
CSAGTGDTEAFF
>.|few|TRBJ1-2|TRBV5-5
TGTGCCAGCAGCAGACCGGGACTCGGGGTCTATGGCTACACCTTC
CASSRPGLGVYGYTF
>.|few|TRBJ2-3|TRBV10-2
TGCGCCAGCATGGAGCGGTTTACAGATACGCAGTATTTT
CASMERFTDTQYF
>.|.|TRBJ1-6|TRBV12-3/TRBV12-4
TGTGCCAGCAGTTTGTGGGTGAGGTCACCCCTCCACTTT
CASSLWVRSPLHF
>TRBD2|.|TRBJ2-1|TRBV29-1
TGCAGCGTTTACACTAGCGGGGGGGCCTACAATGAGCAGTTCTTC
CSVYTSGGAYNEQFF
>.|.|TRBJ2-3|TRBV28
TGTGCCAGCAGTTCCCTCCGGACCCAGACAGATACGCAGTATTTT
CASSSLRTQTDTQYF
>.|few|TRBJ2-7|TRBV3-1
TGTGCCAGCAGCCAAGGGGCTAACTACGAGCAGTACTTC
CASSQGANYEQYF
>.|few|TRBJ2-7|TRBV27
TGTGCCAGCAAGGGGCTCCACTACGAGCAGTACTTC
CASKGLHYEQYF
>TRBD1|few|TRBJ2-1|TRBV3-1
TGTGCCAGCAGCCAAGATCCTCCAGACGGGGCAGGGGGCTCCTACAATGAGCAGTTCTTC
CASSQDPPDGAGGSYNEQFF
>.|.|TRBJ2-2|TRBV29-1
TGCAGCGCCACCCTTGACCCCAACACCGGGGAGCTGTTTTTT
CSATLDPNTGELFF
>.|.|TRBJ2-7|TRBV30
TGTGCCTGGAGTGTAGGGCAGGCCGGATCCTACGAGCAGTACTTC
CAWSVGQAGSYEQYF
>TRBD1|few|TRBJ2-7|TRBV7-8
TGTGCCAGCAGCCCTACCGGGACAGGGGGCCACGAGCAGTACTTC
CASSPTGTGGHEQYF
>.|.|TRBJ2-3|TRBV20-1
TGCAGTGCTAGAGATCTGGCCGAACTGAGTCGAGATACGCAGTATTTT
CSARDLAELSRDTQYF
>TRBD1|.|TRBJ1-5|TRBV20-1
TGCAGTGCTGTCGAGCGGGACAGGGAAGTCCAGCCCCAGCATTTT
CSAVERDREVQPQHF
>.|.|TRBJ2-7|TRBV7-9
TGTGCCAGCGTCTCCGCCCCCCGGGACACTTCCTACGAGCAGTACTTC
CASVSAPRDTSYEQYF
>.|few|TRBJ2-3|TRBV12-3/TRBV12-4
TGTGCCAGCAGGTCGGACACGAACACAGATACGCAGTATTTT
CASRSDTNTDTQYF
>.|.|TRBJ2-2|TRBV7-8
TGTGCCAGCAGCGGTCATATAGTCGGGCTAACCGGGGAGCTGTTTTTT
CASSGHIVGLTGELFF
>TRBD1|.|TRBJ1-1|TRBV11-2
TGTGCCAGCAGCTTAGGGCCAGGGGGTACGAACACTGAAGCTTTCTTT
CASSLGPGGTNTEAFF
>.|.|TRBJ2-7|TRBV14
TGTGCCAGCAGCCAAGCGTCCTTGTCCTACGAGCAGTACTTC
CASSQASLSYEQYF
>.|few|TRBJ1-1|TRBV7-9
TGTGCCAGCAGCGACCAGAACACTGAAGCTTTCTTT
CASSDQNTEAFF
>TRBD2|.|TRBJ2-1|TRBV2
TGTGCCAGCCCGCGGGAGAACTCCTACAATGAGCAGTTCTTC
CASPRENSYNEQFF
>.|.|TRBJ2-7|TRBV7-9
TGTGCCAGCAGCATCAGGGATTCCGGCGAGCAGTACTTC
CASSIRDSGEQYF
>TRBD2|few|TRBJ2-1|TRBV12-3/TRBV12-4
TGTGCCAGCAGACCCCTAGCGGGGGGAATAAATGAGCAGTTCTTC
CASRPLAGGINEQFF
>.|few|TRBJ2-7|TRBV28
TGTGCCAGCAGTTCTCCCACCGGGACAAGCGGCTACGAGCAGTACTTC
CASSSPTGTSGYEQYF
>.|.|TRBJ2-6|TRBV29-1
TGCAGCGTTCTCAGGGATGGGGCCAACGTCCTGACTTTC
CSVLRDGANVLTF
>.|.|TRBJ2-5|TRBV7-8
TGTGCCAGCAGCTTATTCTTACAGACCGTCGAAGAGACCCAGTACTTC
CASSLFLQTVEETQYF
>TRBD1|few|TRBJ2-5|TRBV12-3/TRBV12-4
TGTGCCAGCAGGCCGGCTCCCGGGACAGGGCGAGAGACCCAGTACTTC
CASRPAPGTGRETQYF
>TRBD1|many|TRBJ2-2|TRBV12-3/TRBV12-4
TGTGCCAGCAGTTACAGGGGTACCGGGGAGCTGTTTTTT
CASSYRGTGELFF
>.|few|TRBJ2-3|TRBV12-3/TRBV12-4
TGTGCCAGCAGGGACAGATTGGGGACCGCAGATACGCAGTATTTT
CASRDRLGTADTQYF
>TRBD2|many|TRBJ2-3|TRBV12-3/TRBV12-4
TGTGCCAGCAGTCCCGGGGGGTCAACAGATACGCAGTATTTT
CASSPGGSTDTQYF
>.|.|TRBJ2-7|TRBV12-3/TRBV12-4
TGTGCCAGCAGTCTTCCGACAGGACCCCCCTACGAGCAGTACTTC
CASSLPTGPPYEQYF
>.|.|TRBJ2-1|TRBV20-1
TGCAGTGGAGGGGGGGATAGCAATGAGCAGTTCTTC
CSGGGDSNEQFF
>.|few|TRBJ1-5|TRBV25-1
TGTGCCAGCATCGGGGTCGGACAGCCATTCTATAGCAATCAGCCCCAGCATTTT
CASIGVGQPFYSNQPQHF
>TRBD1|.|TRBJ2-7|TRBV29-1
TGCAGCGTTGAAGATCCCGGACAGGGGGCTGATGAGCAGTACTTC
CSVEDPGQGADEQYF
>.|.|TRBJ2-3|TRBV11-2
TGTGCCAGCAGCTTAGTGCAGGGTTACACAGATACGCAGTATTTT
CASSLVQGYTDTQYF
>.|.|TRBJ1-2|TRBV29-1
TGCAGCGTCGTGACCGACTATGGCTACACCTTC
CSVVTDYGYTF
>.|few|TRBJ2-1|TRBV15
TGTGCCACCAGCAGGCCCTCCGCTCGGGAGCAGTTCTTC
CATSRPSAREQFF
>TRBD1|few|TRBJ2-4|TRBV28
TGTGCCAGCAGTTTTCGAGACAGGGGCGGGGTAAACGTCATTCAGTACTTC
CASSFRDRGGVNVIQYF
>TRBD1|.|TRBJ2-1|TRBV3-1
TGTGCCAGCAGCCAAGCGGTATCGGGGACAGGGCGAAATGAGCAGTTCTTC
CASSQAVSGTGRNEQFF
>.|.|TRBJ1-3|TRBV25-1
TGTGCCAGCAGTGGGTTCGGGGCCCAGGCCGGAAACACCATATATTTT
CASSGFGAQAGNTIYF
>.|.|TRBJ1-1|TRBV6-5
TGTGCCAGCAGTTACCCAGGACCCCGGGGGGACACTGAAGCTTTCTTT
CASSYPGPRGDTEAFF
>.|.|TRBJ2-7|TRBV28
TGTGCCAGCAGTTCCCCAATGGCCACCACGCACGGCGAGCAGTACTTC
CASSSPMATTHGEQYF
>.|.|TRBJ2-1|TRBV11-2
TGTGCCAGCAGCCGTCGCCCGAGCTCCTACAATGAGCAGTTCTTC
CASSRRPSSYNEQFF